These 28 T cell receptor beta chains share one sample of origin, sequenced in a study of breast tumors, draining lymph nodes, adjacent tissues. MiXCR, applied by TCRdb to the multiplex PCR reads, yields one record per CDR3 protein. This repertoire shows over 100,000 distinct CDR3 sequences, 20% to 25% found once; its top ten account for about 2.4%. Samples came from axillary lymph nodes draining the breast cancer. The sample comprised axillary lymph node tissue. The receptors were gathered from a female donor with breast cancer. Some clones in this sample may be carry-over from other donors' samples.

This sequence joins TRBV28 and TRBJ2-2, with D tentatively TRBD1 (6 bases). V was cut by 3 bases and J by 4 bases, with 9 bases left in between. The CDR3 sequence is 14 residues long. CDR1 and CDR2 from the germline V gene are MDHEN and SYDVKM. As DNA, the CDR3 is TGTGCCAGCAGTTTGGCAGGGGTCACCGGGGAGCTGTTTTTT. It specifies CASSLAGVTGELFF.

This clonotype was observed at least ten times. This chain connects TRBV6-2 or TRBV6-3 to TRBJ1-2; 7 bases are shared with TRBD1. From germline, CDR1 is MNHEY and CDR2 SVGEGT. V lost 2 bases, J lost 6 bases, and 3 bases stayed unmatched. This CDR3 has 13 amino acids. CDR3: CASSYHRGHGYTF. The CDR3 DNA reads TGTGCCAGCAGTTACCACAGGGGTCATGGCTACACCTTC.

This chain connects TRBV27 to TRBJ1-5; tentative D call: TRBD1 (5 bases). The length of the CDR3 is 15 residues. The V gene's germline CDR1 is MNHEY and CDR2 SMNVEV (reference sequence). Trimming took off 2 bases at V and 0 bases at J, with 8 bases between the two ends. CDR3 nucleotides: TGTGCCAGCAGTTTAGGGGGTTATAGCAATCAGCCCCAGCATTTT. Encoded protein: CASSLGGYSNQPQHF.

This clonotype was detected ten times or more. This rearrangement joins TRBV7-8 to TRBJ2-1, with 7 bases identical to TRBD2. The CDR3 extends over 17 amino acids. J was trimmed by 6 bases and V by 1 base; bases with no gene match: 12. Germline V CDR1 and CDR2: SGHVS, FQNEAQ. The CDR3 loop reads CASSLGRAGVVGNEQFF. In DNA, the CDR3 is TGTGCCAGCAGCTTAGGTCGCGCGGGAGTCGTAGGCAATGAGCAGTTCTTC.

A few counts support this clonotype. CDR3 sequence: CASSQGSGGYGYTF. CDR3 in DNA: TGTGCCAGCAGCCAAGGGTCAGGGGGATATGGCTACACCTTC. The J gene is TRBJ1-2, the V gene TRBV3-1, with TRBD1 matching 7 bases. In germline, CDR1 is LGHDT, CDR2 YNNKEL (reference sequence). The CDR3 runs 14 residues. The V gene end was trimmed by 1 base and the J gene end by 5 bases; junction bases not matched to a gene: 4.

This clonotype has ten or more counts. The chain uses TRBV11-3 and TRBJ2-1; 11 bases fit TRBD1. CDR1 and CDR2 from the germline V gene are SGHNT and YENEEA. V shed 6 bases and J 7 bases; nucleotides not matched to a gene: 8. This CDR3 region has 15 residues. The CDR3 coding sequence is TGTGCCAGCAGAACCGGACAGGGGGCGCAAAATGAGCAGTTCTTC. Its protein is CASRTGQGAQNEQFF.

V and J are TRBV12-3 or TRBV12-4 and TRBJ2-1; 11 bases are a match to TRBD2. The V gene end was trimmed by 4 bases and the J gene end by 6 bases; junction bases not matched to a gene: 5. The CDR3 is 15 amino acids. The CDR3 DNA is TGTGCCAGCAGTTCCGGGACTAGCGGCACCAATGAGCAGTTCTTC. Its protein product is CASSSGTSGTNEQFF.

About this clonotype: Given a much more abundant clone one base away, this may be a read error. The chain uses TRBV6-6 and TRBJ1-5; D remains unclear. Per germline, CDR1 MNHNY and CDR2 SVGAGI (reference sequence). Trimming took off 0 bases at V and 3 bases at J, with 9 bases between the two ends. There are 15 residues in the CDR3. DNA of the CDR3: TGTGCCAGCAGTTACTCGGGCGGGGACAATCAGCCCCAGCATTTT. As protein: CASSYSGGDNQPQHF.

This clonotype is a singleton in its sample. A read error is likely, as this CDR3 ends without the conserved phenylalanine or tryptophan. The rearrangement joins TRBV20-1 to TRBJ2-6; D may match TRBD1 or TRBD2 (6 bases each). Germline V gene lookup returns CDR1 DFQATT and CDR2 SNEGSKA (reference sequence). The CDR3 consists of 15 residues. Trimming shortened V by 1 base and J by 2 bases, and 9 bases separated the two germline ends. The DNA of the CDR3 is TGCAGTGCTAGAGCCGGGGGCACTGGGGCCAACGTCCTGACTTCC. It is translated as CSARAGGTGANVLTS.

In its sample, this clonotype was seen many times. This chain connects TRBV6-1 to TRBJ2-1, with D unclear. The germline V gene encodes CDR1 MNHNS and CDR2 SASEGT. Trimming removed 1 base from V and 6 bases from J, with 13 bases in between. This CDR3 region has 15 residues. The CDR3 sequence: CASSEVVSAPNEQFF. The DNA for the CDR3 is TGTGCCAGCAGTGAAGTGGTTTCCGCGCCCAATGAGCAGTTCTTC.

This clonotype was recorded many times. V gene TRBV24-1 combines with J gene TRBJ2-7, with 8 nucleotides matching TRBD1. V shed 1 base, J shed 3 bases, and the junction held 4 bases outside the gene matches. This CDR3 comprises 15 residues. Germline V lookup: CDR1 KGHDR, CDR2 SFDVKD. CDR3 DNA: TGTGCCACCAGTGATTTTGTACAGGGGGTCTACGAGCAGTACTTC. Amino acid sequence: CATSDFVQGVYEQYF.

Remarks on this clonotype: With a much larger clone just one base away, this may be a read error. The genes are TRBV6-5 and TRBJ2-1, with D unclear. This CDR3 spans 11 amino acids. Per germline, CDR1 MNHEY and CDR2 SVGAGI. CDR3 coding DNA: TGTGCCAGCAGTAGCCGGAATGAGCGGTTCTTC. As protein: CASSSRNERFF.

In this sample, this clonotype turned up many times. V and J are TRBV6-6 and TRBJ1-2; TRBD1 aligns across 10 bases. From germline, CDR1 is MNHNY and CDR2 SVGAGI (reference sequence). There are 15 residues in the CDR3. V lost 4 bases, J lost 3 bases, and 5 bases stayed unmatched. This CDR3 is CASSSWTGGDYGYTF. In DNA form, the CDR3 reads TGTGCCAGCAGTTCGTGGACAGGGGGTGACTATGGCTACACCTTC.

This clonotype was found many times. V and J are TRBV15 and TRBJ2-3; TRBD1 matches 10 bases. Trimming took 5 bases from V and 7 from J; bases not matched to a gene: 12. The CDR3 contains 16 residues. From germline, CDR1 is LNHNV and CDR2 YYDKDF (reference sequence). CDR3 DNA sequence: TGTGCCACCAGCGATAGACAGGGGGCACGGACCTATACGCAGTATTTT. Translating it yields CATSDRQGARTYTQYF.

A remark on this clonotype: A read error may explain this, as a much larger clone is one base away. The J gene is TRBJ1-2, the V gene TRBV20-1; no reliable D call. CDR3 length: 12 amino acids. V was pared by 7 bases and J by 7 bases, with 16 bases between. Germline CDR1 DFQATT, CDR2 SNEGSKA (reference sequence). The DNA for the CDR3 is TGCAGTGTTCCGGACGACCTTGGTGGCTACACCTTC. This sequence encodes CSVPDDLGGYTF.

This clonotype was recorded many times. The chain employs TRBV7-3 and TRBJ2-5; D call uncertain. The V end lost 1 base, the J end lost 4 bases, and 10 bases lay between the germline ends. Germline CDR1 and CDR2: SGHTA and FQGTGA. This CDR3 comprises 14 residues. The CDR3 sequence: CASSLSPQSETQYF. CDR3 DNA sequence: TGTGCCAGCAGCTTAAGTCCCCAGTCAGAGACCCAGTACTTC. Looking up the rest from reference TRBV7-3 and TRBJ2-5 gives the full variable domain: GAGVSQTPSNKVTEKGKYVELRCDPISGHTALYWYRQSLGQGPEFLIYFQGTGAADDSGLPNDRFFAVRPEGSVSTLKIQRTERGDSAVYLCASSLSPQSETQYFGPGTRLLVL.

This clonotype was observed many times. The CDR3 loop is CASSLASLRRETQYF. The CDR3 region has the DNA TGTGCCAGCAGCTTGGCGTCTCTCCGAAGAGAGACCCAGTACTTC. This rearrangement joins TRBV5-6 to TRBJ2-5; the D is unclear. CDR3 size: 15 residues. V was pared by 0 bases and J by 4 bases, with 13 bases between. CDR1 SGHDT and CDR2 YYEEEE come from the germline V gene.

This clonotype came up many times. J is TRBJ2-6 and V is TRBV11-2, with D unclear. Germline loops: CDR1 SGHAT, CDR2 FQNNGV. This CDR3 is built from 16 residues. V was clipped by 5 bases and J by 0 bases, with 11 bases between them. The CDR3 region is CASSPPVNSGANVLTF. The DNA for the CDR3 is TGTGCCAGCAGCCCACCAGTAAACTCTGGGGCCAACGTCCTGACTTTC.

This clonotype was observed many times. V usage is TRBV20-1 and J usage is TRBJ1-4; D may be TRBD1 (6 bases). The germline CDR1 and CDR2 sequences are DFQATT and SNEGSKA (reference sequence). The CDR3 extends over 14 amino acids. Trimming cost V 7 bases and J 6 bases, with 18 bases left between them. The CDR3 DNA reads TGCAGTGTTGGAGGAGGGGGACTTGATGAAAAACTGTTTTTT. Translation: CSVGGGGLDEKLFF.

This clonotype has ten or more counts. V and J are TRBV30 and TRBJ2-1, with TRBD2 matching over 8 bases. V shed 0 bases and J 10 bases; nucleotides not matched to a gene: 8. Germline V gene lookup returns CDR1 GTSNPN and CDR2 SVGIG (reference sequence). The CDR3 loop spans 14 amino acids. In DNA form, the CDR3 reads TGTGCCTGGAGTGTAACGGGACTAGGGGGGGAGCAGTTCTTC. Its translation: CAWSVTGLGGEQFF.

There are many counts of this clonotype. V and J are TRBV4-1 and TRBJ2-3, with a possible D match to TRBD1 (6 bases). This CDR3 is 17 amino acids long. Germline CDR1 MGHRA, CDR2 YSYEKL. Trimming pared 0 bases from V and 2 bases from J, leaving 15 bases between. CDR3 in DNA: TGCGCCAGCAGCCAAGATTACGGCAGGGGAAACACAGATACGCAGTATTTT. Protein product: CASSQDYGRGNTDTQYF.

This clonotype has ten or more counts. The V call is TRBV20-1, the J call TRBJ1-6; the D is unclear. Trimming stripped 6 bases from V and 4 bases from J, with 19 bases between. There are 16 residues in the CDR3. Germline values: CDR1 DFQATT, CDR2 SNEGSKA (reference sequence). The CDR3 spells CSALSAGWEYNSPLHF. CDR3 in DNA: TGCAGTGCCCTTAGCGCAGGATGGGAATATAATTCACCCCTCCACTTT.

This clonotype was seen ten or more times. The rearrangement uses TRBV4-1 and TRBJ2-1, with TRBD2 matching 12 bases. Germline V gene lookup returns CDR1 MGHRA and CDR2 YSYEKL. Trimming cost V 3 bases and J 4 bases; bases outside gene matches: 13. This CDR3 has 19 residues. DNA of the CDR3: TGCGCCAGCAGCCAGAGACTAGCGGGAGAGGAGGTTACATACAATGAGCAGTTCTTC. This encodes CASSQRLAGEEVTYNEQFF.

The table lists this clonotype with a few counts. A much larger clone differs from this one at a single base, so this may be a read error. This chain's CDR3 is CATTGQAYEQYF. The DNA for the CDR3 is TGTGCCACTACCGGACAGGCCTACGAGCAGTACTTC. The genes are TRBV6-2 or TRBV6-3 and TRBJ2-7; TRBD1 aligns across 7 bases. Germline V gene data show CDR1 as MNHEY and CDR2 as SVGEGT. This CDR3 contains 12 residues. The trim removed 10 bases at V and 2 bases at J, leaving 5 bases unmatched.

This clonotype was seen at least ten times. The CDR3 reads CASSLARTGGSGANVLTF. The CDR3 DNA sequence: TGTGCCAGCAGCTTAGCCCGGACAGGGGGCTCTGGGGCCAACGTCCTGACTTTC. The chain uses TRBV7-9 and TRBJ2-6; 10 bases map to TRBD1. CDR1 SEHNR and CDR2 FQNEAQ come from the germline V gene (reference sequence). V lost 0 bases and J lost 0; bases outside the gene matches: 2. The CDR3 has 18 amino acids.

Many counts were recorded for this clonotype. This chain uses TRBV6-1 with TRBJ1-6; D unresolved. V was pared by 1 base and J by 3 bases, with 4 bases between. Germline V gene data show CDR1 as MNHNS and CDR2 as SASEGT. The CDR3 length is 14 residues. CDR3: CASSEGHYNSPLHF. The CDR3 DNA follows: TGTGCCAGCAGTGAAGGACACTATAATTCACCCCTCCACTTT.

This clonotype was counted many times. The chain recombines TRBV20-1 with TRBJ2-2; 9 bases line up with TRBD1. Looked up from germline, CDR1 is DFQATT and CDR2 is SNEGSKA (reference sequence). After removal of 2 bases from V and 5 bases from J, the junction contained 12 bases not matched to a gene. The CDR3 totals 17 residues. The CDR3 bases are TGCAGTGCTAGAAGAATCGACAGGGGGGCTGGGACCGGGGAGCTGTTTTTT. This translates into CSARRIDRGAGTGELFF.

There are a few counts of this clonotype. This chain links TRBV28 with TRBJ1-2; D may be TRBD1 (6 bases). V was pared by 6 bases and J by 8 bases, with 16 bases between. The germline V gene has CDR1 MDHEN and CDR2 SYDVKM. The CDR3 sequence is 13 residues long. CDR3 in amino acids: CASSPAGVEGYTF. The DNA for the CDR3 is TGTGCCAGCAGCCCGGCAGGGGTGGAGGGCTACACCTTC.